A single sample is the source of the 26 T cell receptor beta chains below, sequenced in a study of T cell clonality in common variable immunodeficiency. The table came from immunoSEQ multiplex PCR; TCRdb's copy has only in-frame clones and leaves some out. The sample counts 60,000 to 75,000 clones, none seen once; the ten largest own around 1.6%. Sequenced material: peripheral blood mononuclear cells. All receptors come from a person aged 18 to 75 in good health.

This clone was recorded at least ten times. The CDR3 end falls 3 residues outside the read, so it is completed with the germline J gene. Additional DNA sequences in this sample encode the identical CDR3. The chain couples TRBV18 to TRBJ2-4; TRBD2 matches at 7 bases. This CDR3 has 15 residues. V was pared by 1 base and J by 0 bases, with 0 bases of the junction left unmatched. Germline CDR1 KGHSH, CDR2 LQKENI. The sequenced part of the CDR3 DNA is TGTGCCAGCTCACCACTAGCGGGAGCCAAAAACATT. Translating gives CASSPLAGAKNI. The full CDR3 sequence reads CASSPLAGAKNIQYF.

This clone showed up many times. The read finishes 3 residues shy of the CDR3 end, and the germline J gene is used to complete it. The J gene is TRBJ2-1, the V gene TRBV4-1; 12 bases are a match to TRBD1. V was clipped by 3 bases and J by 7 bases; unmatched bases: 10. CDR3 size: 17 residues. Germline V CDR1 and CDR2: MGHRA, YSYEKL. The CDR3 loop reads CASSQPSGTGGLNEQFF. The covered CDR3 bases are TGCGCCAGCAGCCAGCCTTCCGGGACAGGGGGCCTTAATGAG.

This clone was seen a handful of times. The CDR3 end falls 3 residues outside the read, so it is completed with the germline J gene. V usage is TRBV7-6 and J usage is TRBJ1-2; a possible D gene is TRBD1 (5 bases). CDR3 length equals 14 residues. The germline V gene has CDR1 SGHVS and CDR2 FNYEAQ. The CDR3 sequence is CASSSSGTYNDYTF. CDR3 DNA, as far as it was read: TGTGCCAGCAGCAGTAGCGGGACTTACAATGAC.

This clone was counted ten times or more. The observed sequence ends 3 residues before the CDR3 terminus, with the missing tail filled in from the germline J gene. The J gene is TRBJ1-5, the V gene TRBV6-1; D not certain. Per the germline V gene, CDR1 is MNHNS and CDR2 is SASEGT. The CDR3 consists of 15 residues. Trimming removed 2 bases from V and 4 bases from J, with 12 bases in between. CDR3 DNA, as far as it was read: TGTGCCAGCAGTGAAAATCCCCACGGGAATCAGCCC. Its protein product is CASSENPHGNQP. The whole CDR3 reads CASSENPHGNQPQHF.

This clone was seen many times. From the germline J gene comes the end of the CDR3, since the read stops 3 residues before it. V and J are TRBV28 and TRBJ2-3, with 9 bases aligning to TRBD2. This CDR3 comprises 17 residues. Per the germline V gene, CDR1 is MDHEN and CDR2 is SYDVKM. CDR3 in amino acids: CASTKEDLAGRPSTQYF. CDR3 bases read: TGTGCCAGCACCAAAGAGGATCTAGCGGGGCGACCCTCGACG.

This clone showed up many times. The CDR3 end lies 3 residues beyond the end of the read and is filled in from the germline J gene. V gene TRBV20-1 combines with J gene TRBJ2-7; D is perhaps TRBD2 (6 bases). There are 13 residues in the CDR3. V was pared by 0 bases and J by 3 bases, with 9 bases between. CDR1 and CDR2 (germline): DFQATT, SNEGSKA (reference sequence). The CDR3 here is CSARDPAGYEQYF. Incomplete CDR3 DNA: TGCAGTGCTAGAGATCCAGCGGGCTACGAG.

This clone was counted ten times or more. The CDR3 is cut off 3 residues early in the read; its end comes from the germline J gene. The chain is built from TRBV19 and TRBJ2-1; possibly TRBD1 for D (5 bases). This CDR3 is 12 amino acids long. CDR1 and CDR2 from the germline V gene are LNHDA and SQIVND (reference sequence). The germline V and J ends were trimmed by 1 base and 9 bases, with 7 bases remaining between them. Partial CDR3 DNA: TGTGCCAGTAGTATAGGGGGCATTGAG. This gives the protein CASSIGGIE. The whole CDR3 reads CASSIGGIEQFF.

This clone was observed many times. The read falls 3 residues short of the CDR3 end, and the missing part is taken from the germline J gene. This rearrangement joins TRBV30 to TRBJ2-7, with 11 bases identical to TRBD2. CDR3 length: 15 amino acids. CDR1 and CDR2 from the germline V gene are GTSNPN and SVGIG (reference sequence). Trimming took 0 bases from V and 4 from J; bases not matched to a gene: 5. CDR3 protein: CAWSVVGLAVYEQYF. The sequenced part of the CDR3 DNA is TGTGCCTGGAGTGTAGTGGGACTAGCGGTTTACGAG.

The sample holds many counts of this clone. Read sequence stops 3 residues before the CDR3 end, and the germline J gene provides the missing end. The chain has TRBV20-1 and TRBJ1-2; TRBD1 might be the D (6 bases). CDR1 is DFQATT and CDR2 is SNEGSKA in the germline V gene (reference sequence). The CDR3 consists of 14 residues. The V and J ends lost 5 bases and 2 bases respectively, with 15 bases between them. CDR3 bases read: TGCAGTGCTCCTAGGGACACAGGAAACTATGGC. Encoded protein: CSAPRDTGNYG. The whole CDR3 region reads CSAPRDTGNYGYTF.

This clone was observed a few times. CDR3 loop: CASSFSSGLGYEQFF. CDR3 DNA, as far as it was read: TGCGCCAGCAGCTTCTCTAGCGGGTTAGGCTATGAG. This rearrangement joins TRBV5-1 to TRBJ2-1; 8 bases are shared with TRBD2. Read coverage stops 3 residues before the CDR3 terminus; the germline J gene supplies the remainder. The CDR3 runs 15 residues. Germline V gene lookup returns CDR1 SGHRS and CDR2 YFSETQ. V trimming: 2 bases; J trimming: 8 bases; junction bases outside the gene matches: 9.

This clone was seen many times. The read terminates 3 residues ahead of where the CDR3 ends, so the germline J gene completes it. V and J are TRBV19 and TRBJ2-7; 14 bases are a match to TRBD2. Losses at the gene ends were 2 bases for V and 3 bases for J; bases not matched to a gene: 3. This CDR3 region has 16 residues. Germline CDR1 is LNHDA and CDR2 is SQIVND (reference sequence). The sequenced part of the CDR3 DNA is TGTGCCAGTAGTATACGGACTAGCGGGGGGAACTACGAG. Residues: CASSIRTSGGNYE. The CDR3 in its entirety is CASSIRTSGGNYEQYF.

Ten or more counts support this clone. The CDR3 extends 3 residues past the end of the read, so its final part is completed from the germline J gene. This chain links TRBV12-3 or TRBV12-4 with TRBJ2-3; TRBD2 matches 8 bases. This CDR3 has 16 amino acids. J gave up 0 bases and V 6 bases, and 8 bases lay outside the gene matches. CDR3 DNA (partial): TGTGCCAGCAGACGAACTAGCGGACCTAGCACAGATACG. It yields the protein CASRRTSGPSTDT. The entire CDR3 reads CASRRTSGPSTDTQYF.

The sample holds many counts of this clone. CDR3 amino acids: CASSPRGTDGDETQYF. The sequenced part of the CDR3 DNA is TGTGCCAGTAGTCCAAGGGGCACAGATGGTGACGAGACC. The V and J genes are TRBV19 and TRBJ2-5, with D maybe TRBD1 (5 bases). The CDR3 end falls 3 residues outside the read, so it is completed with the germline J gene. The CDR3 is 16 residues long. Trimming stripped 5 bases from V and 5 bases from J, with 21 bases between. Germline values: CDR1 LNHDA, CDR2 SQIVND (reference sequence).

This clone came up many times. The read terminates 3 residues before the CDR3 end, so the remaining end is supplied by the germline J gene. V gene TRBV30 combines with J gene TRBJ2-7, with D possibly called TRBD1 or TRBD2 (5 bases each). This CDR3 has 13 amino acids. CDR1 is GTSNPN and CDR2 is SVGIG in the germline V gene (reference sequence). V shed 5 bases and J shed 0 bases, with 11 bases lying between them. The CDR3 loop is CAWEARGSYEQYF. CDR3 DNA (partial): TGTGCCTGGGAGGCGAGGGGCTCCTACGAG.

This clone was observed many times. The read gets to within 3 residues of the CDR3 end, and the germline J gene fills in the rest. The same CDR3 can be traced to other DNA sequences in this sample. This chain links TRBV5-1 with TRBJ2-3, with TRBD2 matching 8 bases. With 2 bases clipped from V and 3 bases from J, the junction kept 2 bases outside the gene matches. CDR3 size: 14 residues. Germline values: CDR1 SGHRS, CDR2 YFSETQ. The CDR3 loop is CASSFPSGTDTQYF. Partial CDR3 DNA: TGCGCCAGCAGCTTTCCTAGCGGGACAGATACG.

This clone showed up many times. The CDR3 goes on 3 residues after the read ends, and that part is filled in from the germline J gene. The V gene is TRBV4-2, the J gene TRBJ2-1; 7 bases line up with TRBD2. Germline CDR1 is LGHNA and CDR2 is YNFKEQ. V trimming: 4 bases; J trimming: 6 bases; junction bases outside the gene matches: 3. CDR3 length equals 13 residues. The covered CDR3 bases are TGTGCCAGCAGCCGCTCGGGGGGCAATGAG. It specifies CASSRSGGNE. In full, the CDR3 is CASSRSGGNEQFF.

This clone was counted many times. The read ends 3 residues shy of where the CDR3 ends; the end is completed using the germline J gene. The chain is built from TRBV7-2 and TRBJ1-4; D not certain. From germline, CDR1 is SGHTA and CDR2 FQGNSA. The ends were cut back, 0 bases at V and 7 bases at J, with 6 bases in the middle. This CDR3 has 13 residues. The chain's CDR3 is CASSLARGEKLFF. Incomplete CDR3 DNA: TGTGCCAGCAGCTTAGCGCGCGGTGAAAAA.

This clone appeared many times. The read ends 3 residues early relative to the CDR3; the germline J gene fills the gap. J is TRBJ2-7 and V is TRBV5-1, with TRBD1 matching 7 bases. This CDR3 has 14 amino acids. Looked up from germline, CDR1 is SGHRS and CDR2 is YFSETQ. With 4 bases clipped from V and 2 bases from J, the junction kept 6 bases outside the gene matches. This chain's CDR3 is CASSLGDSTYEQYF. The part of the CDR3 DNA that was read is TGCGCCAGCAGCCTGGGGGACAGTACCTACGAG. Filled out from reference TRBV5-1 and TRBJ2-7, the complete variable domain reads KAGVTQTPRYLIKTRGQQVTLSCSPISGHRSVSWYQQTPGQGLQFLFEYFSETQRNKGNFPGRFSGRQFSNSRSEMNVSTLELGDSALYLCASSLGDSTYEQYFGPGTRLTVT.

There are many counts of this clone. The read ends 3 residues early relative to the CDR3; the germline J gene fills the gap. The chain recombines TRBV18 with TRBJ1-4, with D perhaps matching TRBD1 (6 bases). CDR3 size: 16 residues. Trimming took 2 bases from V and 7 from J, leaving 17 bases between them. Germline V lookup: CDR1 KGHSH, CDR2 LQKENI. The chain's CDR3 is CASSPNSAGGPEKLFF. CDR3 DNA, as far as it was read: TGTGCCAGCTCACCAAACTCGGCGGGGGGGCCTGAAAAA.

This clone was detected many times. The read stops 3 residues short of the end of the CDR3; the missing end is completed from the germline J gene. V gene TRBV19 combines with J gene TRBJ2-1, with 9 bases matching TRBD1. The CDR3 runs to 15 residues. After removal of 3 bases from V and 6 bases from J, the junction contained 6 bases not matched to a gene. Looked up from germline, CDR1 is LNHDA and CDR2 is SQIVND (reference sequence). The CDR3 loop is CASSIGTGSGNEQFF. CDR3 bases read: TGTGCCAGTAGTATCGGGACAGGGTCAGGCAATGAG.

This clone was seen repeatedly, ten times or more. Read sequence stops 3 residues before the CDR3 end, and the germline J gene provides the missing end. This specimen includes other DNA sequences encoding the same CDR3. The V and J genes are TRBV5-1 and TRBJ2-1; 14 nucleotides align to TRBD2. CDR1 SGHRS and CDR2 YFSETQ come from the germline V gene. CDR3 length: 15 residues. The V segment lost 5 bases and the J segment 8 bases; nucleotides outside the gene matches: 6. The CDR3 bases that were read are TGCGCCAGCAGGGCCGGGACTAGCGGGAGCTATGAG. Translating it yields CASRAGTSGSYE. The CDR3 as a whole reads CASRAGTSGSYEQFF. Drawing the rest from reference TRBV5-1 and TRBJ2-1, the complete variable domain is KAGVTQTPRYLIKTRGQQVTLSCSPISGHRSVSWYQQTPGQGLQFLFEYFSETQRNKGNFPGRFSGRQFSNSRSEMNVSTLELGDSALYLCASRAGTSGSYEQFFGPGTRLTVL.

This clone has a handful of counts. Coverage ceases 3 residues before the CDR3 finishes, and the germline J gene fills in the end. The chain joins TRBV25-1 to TRBJ2-5; TRBD2 is a possible D gene (6 bases). The CDR3 loop spans 15 amino acids. CDR1 is MGHDK and CDR2 is SYGVNS in the germline V gene. Trimming shortened V by 2 bases and J by 4 bases, and 14 bases separated the two germline ends. CDR3 bases read: TGTGCCAGCAGTGAAAGAATCGGGGGAGCAGAGACC. Its protein product is CASSERIGGAET. The complete CDR3 reads CASSERIGGAETQYF.

This clone was found many times. The read halts 3 residues ahead of the CDR3 end, with the missing end drawn from the germline J gene. The chain carries TRBV19 and TRBJ1-1; 9 bases are a match to TRBD1. Germline V lookup: CDR1 LNHDA, CDR2 SQIVND (reference sequence). There are 14 residues in the CDR3. The V gene end was trimmed by 3 bases and the J gene end by 5 bases; junction bases not matched to a gene: 4. The sequenced CDR3 bases are TGTGCCAGTAGTATTACAGGGGGCGGGACTGAA. It codes for CASSITGGGTE. The entire CDR3 protein reads CASSITGGGTEAFF.

This clone came up many times. The read stops 3 residues short of the end of the CDR3; the missing end is completed from the germline J gene. The rearrangement uses TRBV29-1 and TRBJ2-3; TRBD2 might be the D (6 bases). The CDR3 sequence is 15 residues long. V lost 2 bases, J lost 0 bases, and 12 bases lay in between. Germline assignment: CDR1 SQVTM and CDR2 ANQGSEA. CDR3 bases read: TGCAGCGTTGAACAACGGACTACTAGCACAGATACG. Translation gives CSVEQRTTSTDT. The CDR3 as a whole reads CSVEQRTTSTDTQYF.

This clone was seen repeatedly, ten times or more. The read comes to an end 3 residues before the CDR3 does, leaving the germline J gene to fill in the end. The chain joins TRBV6-1 to TRBJ2-5, with D possibly matching TRBD2 (5 bases). CDR1 and CDR2 (germline): MNHNS, SASEGT. V lost 4 bases and J 6 bases, leaving 15 bases between the germline ends. This CDR3 spans 14 amino acids. The CDR3 loop is CASSAEEAVKTQYF. The DNA read from the CDR3 is TGTGCCAGCAGTGCTGAAGAAGCGGTAAAGACC.

This clone was recorded at least ten times. The observed sequence ends 3 residues before the CDR3 terminus, with the missing tail filled in from the germline J gene. V usage is TRBV7-8 and J usage is TRBJ1-4; D is perhaps TRBD1 (6 bases). Germline V gene data show CDR1 as SGHVS and CDR2 as FQNEAQ. The CDR3 covers 14 residues. CDR3 sequence: CASSLTRAPGELFF. CDR3 bases read: TGTGCCAGCAGCTTAACCAGGGCCCCAGGGGAA.